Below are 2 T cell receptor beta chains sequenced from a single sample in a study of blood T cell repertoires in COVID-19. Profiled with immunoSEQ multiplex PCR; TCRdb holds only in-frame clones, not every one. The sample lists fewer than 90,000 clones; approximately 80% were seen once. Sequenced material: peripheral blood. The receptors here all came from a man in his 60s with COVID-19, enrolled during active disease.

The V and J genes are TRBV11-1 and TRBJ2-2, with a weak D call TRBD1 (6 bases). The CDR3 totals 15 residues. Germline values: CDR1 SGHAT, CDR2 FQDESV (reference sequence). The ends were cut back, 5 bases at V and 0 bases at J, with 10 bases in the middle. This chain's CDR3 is CASSRDTANTGELFF. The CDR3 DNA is TGTGCCAGCAGCCGGGACACCGCGAACACCGGGGAGCTGTTTTTT.

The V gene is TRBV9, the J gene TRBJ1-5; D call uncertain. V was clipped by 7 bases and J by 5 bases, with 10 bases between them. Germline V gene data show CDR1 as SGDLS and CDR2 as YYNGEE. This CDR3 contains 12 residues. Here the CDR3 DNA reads TGTGCCAGCGGTCGGGGAGATCAGCCCCAGCATTTT. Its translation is CASGRGDQPQHF. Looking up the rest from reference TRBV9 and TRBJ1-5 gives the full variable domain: DSGVTQTPKHLITATGQRVTLRCSPRSGDLSVYWYQQSLDQGLQFLIQYYNGEERAKGNILERFSAQQFPDLHSELNLSSLELGDSALYFCASGRGDQPQHFGDGTRLSIL.